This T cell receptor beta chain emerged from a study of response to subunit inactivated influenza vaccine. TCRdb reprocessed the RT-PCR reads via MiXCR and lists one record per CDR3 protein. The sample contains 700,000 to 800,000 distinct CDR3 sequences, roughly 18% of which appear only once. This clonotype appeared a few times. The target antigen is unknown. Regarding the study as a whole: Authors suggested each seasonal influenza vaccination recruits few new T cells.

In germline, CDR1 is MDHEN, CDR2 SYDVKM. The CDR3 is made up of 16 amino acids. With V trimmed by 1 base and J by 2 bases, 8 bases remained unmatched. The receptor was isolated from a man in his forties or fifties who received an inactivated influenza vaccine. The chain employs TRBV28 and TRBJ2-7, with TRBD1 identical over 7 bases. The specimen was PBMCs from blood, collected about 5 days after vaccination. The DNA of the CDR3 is TGTGCCAGCAGTTTATCCTCACGGGACAGAGCCTACGAGCAGTACTTC. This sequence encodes CASSLSSRDRAYEQYF.